The source of this T cell receptor beta chain is a study of long-term antiretroviral therapy in people with HIV. Survey-level resolution applied to immunoSEQ assay v3.0. TCRdb's copy holds only in-frame clones and misses some; the assay was immunoSEQ multiplex PCR. This table has more than 25,000 clones, 70% to 90% appearing once. Comments on this clone: Its antigen is unidentified.

Study-level findings and limits: Control repertoires displayed wider CDR3 length ranges than the HIV repertoires. Clones that expanded before ART (that is, prior to treatment) dominated the repertoire at all time points. Collection spanned 2004 to 2017; ART regimens may be less effective than current ones.

CDR3 length: 15 amino acids. The germline CDR1 and CDR2 sequences are SGHNT and YYREEE (reference sequence). The V segment lost 4 bases and the J segment 5 bases; nucleotides outside the gene matches: 7. This rearrangement joins TRBV5-4 to TRBJ2-2; 8 bases are a match to TRBD1. The TCR comes from a woman aged 18-29 years with HIV. This specimen was unsorted PBMCs, taken 1.8 years after starting antiretroviral therapy. The CDR3 nucleotides read TGTGCCAGCAGCCCGGACAGGGTAGTAACCGGGGAGCTGTTTTTT. Protein: CASSPDRVVTGELFF.